This is a list of T cell receptor beta chains from one sample in a study of blood T cell repertoires in COVID-19. Clones were sequenced by immunoSEQ multiplex PCR, and TCRdb holds only the in-frame ones, with some missing. The data hold around 100,000 clones, with about three quarters observed a single time. Material: peripheral blood. The receptors were sampled from a man aged 80 or over with acute or convalescent COVID-19. Both conserved end residues are part of each CDR3. D genes are given only for firm matches. A clone size is listed for some rows: how often the clone was seen (once, few, many), or a class if it is expanded.

j_call: TRBJ2-7; v_call: TRBV7-2; d_call: NA; clone_size: NA; cdr3_aa: CASSITTVYEQYF; cdr3_nt: TGTGCCAGCAGCATCACTACTGTCTACGAGCAGTACTTC
j_call: TRBJ2-2; v_call: TRBV19; d_call: TRBD2; clone_size: NA; cdr3_aa: CATRIVAGGPNTGELFF; cdr3_nt: TGTGCCACCCGTATAGTCGCGGGAGGGCCGAACACCGGGGAGCTGTTTTTT
j_call: TRBJ2-3; v_call: TRBV18; d_call: NA; clone_size: NA; cdr3_aa: CASSPDKTDTQYF; cdr3_nt: TGTGCCAGCTCACCCGACAAAACAGATACGCAGTATTTT
j_call: TRBJ2-1; v_call: TRBV6-2/TRBV6-3; d_call: NA; clone_size: NA; cdr3_aa: CASSPPRLGGNEQFF; cdr3_nt: TGTGCCAGCAGTCCCCCCCGCCTCGGGGGCAATGAGCAGTTCTTC
j_call: TRBJ2-7; v_call: TRBV3-1/TRBV3-2; d_call: NA; clone_size: NA; cdr3_aa: CASSQGNQVQGEQYF; cdr3_nt: TGTGCCAGCAGCCAAGGAAACCAGGTCCAGGGCGAGCAGTACTTC
j_call: TRBJ1-2; v_call: TRBV3-1/TRBV3-2; d_call: NA; clone_size: NA; cdr3_aa: CASRPDRSYGYTF; cdr3_nt: TGTGCCAGCAGACCCGACAGGTCGTATGGCTACACCTTC
j_call: TRBJ2-3; v_call: TRBV23-1; d_call: NA; clone_size: NA; cdr3_aa: CASRSWGEVTDTQYF; cdr3_nt: TGCGCCAGCCGCTCGTGGGGGGAGGTAACAGATACGCAGTATTTT
j_call: TRBJ2-7; v_call: TRBV7-2; d_call: TRBD1; clone_size: NA; cdr3_aa: CASSLQGEVSEQYF; cdr3_nt: TGTGCCAGCAGCTTGCAGGGGGAAGTTAGCGAGCAGTACTTC
j_call: TRBJ2-7; v_call: TRBV2; d_call: TRBD1; clone_size: NA; cdr3_aa: CASRGQGLSYEQYF; cdr3_nt: TGTGCCAGCCGGGGACAGGGGCTTTCCTACGAGCAGTACTTC
j_call: TRBJ1-1; v_call: TRBV5-6; d_call: NA; clone_size: NA; cdr3_aa: CASSFRVFEAFF; cdr3_nt: TGTGCCAGCAGCTTTCGGGTGTTCGAAGCTTTCTTT
j_call: TRBJ2-1; v_call: TRBV6-6; d_call: TRBD1; clone_size: NA; cdr3_aa: CASSYRRTGYYNEQFF; cdr3_nt: TGTGCCAGCAGTTACCGCAGGACAGGCTATTACAATGAGCAGTTCTTC
j_call: TRBJ2-1; v_call: TRBV6-6; d_call: TRBD2; clone_size: NA; cdr3_aa: CASSYPGTMDEQFF; cdr3_nt: TGTGCCAGCAGTTACCCAGGGACTATGGATGAGCAGTTCTTC
j_call: TRBJ2-5; v_call: TRBV4-3; d_call: NA; clone_size: NA; cdr3_aa: CASSPQKDTGLQETQYF; cdr3_nt: TGCGCCAGCAGCCCCCAAAAGGATACAGGGTTGCAAGAGACCCAGTACTTC
j_call: TRBJ1-1; v_call: TRBV9; d_call: TRBD1; clone_size: NA; cdr3_aa: CASSSGGSNTEAFF; cdr3_nt: TGTGCCAGCAGCTCAGGGGGTTCGAACACTGAAGCTTTCTTT
j_call: TRBJ2-1; v_call: TRBV29-1; d_call: NA; clone_size: NA; cdr3_aa: CSVDVGRRGEQFF; cdr3_nt: TGCAGCGTTGATGTCGGCCGACGCGGGGAGCAGTTCTTC
j_call: TRBJ2-7; v_call: TRBV5-4; d_call: NA; clone_size: NA; cdr3_aa: CASSLTDRKQYF; cdr3_nt: TGTGCCAGCAGCTTGACGGACAGAAAGCAGTACTTC
j_call: TRBJ2-6; v_call: TRBV7-8; d_call: NA; clone_size: NA; cdr3_aa: CASSSSGANVLTF; cdr3_nt: TGTGCCAGCAGTAGCTCTGGGGCCAACGTCCTGACTTTC
j_call: TRBJ2-3; v_call: TRBV18; d_call: TRBD2; clone_size: NA; cdr3_aa: CASSLQASGSGDTQYF; cdr3_nt: TGTGCCAGCTCCCTCCAGGCTAGCGGGAGTGGAGATACGCAGTATTTT
j_call: TRBJ2-7; v_call: TRBV6-5; d_call: NA; clone_size: NA; cdr3_aa: CASRLRGVSDEQYF; cdr3_nt: TGTGCCAGCAGACTCCGCGGGGTTAGTGACGAGCAGTACTTC
j_call: TRBJ2-2; v_call: TRBV24-1; d_call: NA; clone_size: NA; cdr3_aa: CATSGGPGELFF; cdr3_nt: TGTGCCACCAGTGGGGGCCCCGGGGAGCTGTTTTTT
j_call: TRBJ1-1; v_call: TRBV3-1/TRBV3-2; d_call: NA; clone_size: NA; cdr3_aa: CASSPPNRAEAFF; cdr3_nt: TGTGCCAGCAGCCCCCCGAACAGGGCTGAAGCTTTCTTT
j_call: TRBJ1-4; v_call: TRBV7-2; d_call: TRBD1; clone_size: NA; cdr3_aa: CASSLAGQGTTNEKLFF; cdr3_nt: TGTGCCAGCAGCTTAGCGGGACAGGGGACGACTAATGAAAAACTGTTTTTT
j_call: TRBJ2-3; v_call: TRBV18; d_call: TRBD1; clone_size: once; cdr3_aa: CASSPSGQGIADTQYF; cdr3_nt: TGTGCCAGCTCACCATCCGGACAGGGGATTGCAGATACGCAGTATTTT
j_call: TRBJ2-3; v_call: TRBV18; d_call: NA; clone_size: NA; cdr3_aa: CASSTGGLAGTDTQYF; cdr3_nt: TGTGCCAGCTCAACAGGGGGACTAGCCGGCACAGATACGCAGTATTTT
j_call: TRBJ1-1; v_call: TRBV10-3; d_call: NA; clone_size: NA; cdr3_aa: CAISESPRDTEAFF; cdr3_nt: TGTGCCATCAGTGAGTCGCCCAGGGACACTGAAGCTTTCTTT
j_call: TRBJ1-2; v_call: TRBV6-5; d_call: NA; clone_size: NA; cdr3_aa: CASSYSAGDGYTF; cdr3_nt: TGTGCCAGCAGTTACTCGGCGGGGGACGGCTACACCTTC
j_call: TRBJ2-1; v_call: TRBV11-3; d_call: TRBD1; clone_size: once; cdr3_aa: CASSGGTGNYNEQFF; cdr3_nt: TGTGCCAGCAGCGGCGGGACAGGGAACTACAATGAGCAGTTCTTC